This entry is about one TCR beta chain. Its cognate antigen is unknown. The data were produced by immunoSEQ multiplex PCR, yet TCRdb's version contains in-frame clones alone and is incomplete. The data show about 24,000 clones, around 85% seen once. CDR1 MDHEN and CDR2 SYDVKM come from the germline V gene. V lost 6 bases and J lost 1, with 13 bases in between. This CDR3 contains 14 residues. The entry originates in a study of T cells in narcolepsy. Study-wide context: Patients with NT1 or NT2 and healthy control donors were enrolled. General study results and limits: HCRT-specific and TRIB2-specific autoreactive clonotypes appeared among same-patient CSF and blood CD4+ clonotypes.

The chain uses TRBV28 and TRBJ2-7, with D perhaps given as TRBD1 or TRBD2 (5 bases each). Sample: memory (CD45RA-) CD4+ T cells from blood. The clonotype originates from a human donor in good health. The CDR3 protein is CASSPRDVSYEQYF. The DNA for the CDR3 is TGTGCCAGCAGCCCCCGGGACGTATCCTACGAGCAGTACTTC.